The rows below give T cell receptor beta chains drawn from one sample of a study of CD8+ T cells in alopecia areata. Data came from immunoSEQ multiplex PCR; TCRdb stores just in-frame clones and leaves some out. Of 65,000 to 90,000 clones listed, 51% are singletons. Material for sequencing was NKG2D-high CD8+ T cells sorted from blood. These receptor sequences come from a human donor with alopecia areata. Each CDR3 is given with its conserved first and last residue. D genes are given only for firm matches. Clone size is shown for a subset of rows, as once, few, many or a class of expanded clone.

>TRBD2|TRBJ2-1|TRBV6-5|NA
TGTGCCAGCACGACTAGCGGCTACAATGAGCAGTTCTTC
CASTTSGYNEQFF
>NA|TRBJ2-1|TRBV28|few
TGTGCCAGCAATCCCCGGGACCTCTACAATGAGCAGTTCTTC
CASNPRDLYNEQFF
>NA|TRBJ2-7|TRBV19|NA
TGTGCCAGTAGTATTGGGTTCCCTACCTACGAGCAGTACTTC
CASSIGFPTYEQYF
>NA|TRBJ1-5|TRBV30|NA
TGTGCCTGGAGTGCCGTCGGGGGGCATAGCAATCAGCCCCAGCATTTT
CAWSAVGGHSNQPQHF
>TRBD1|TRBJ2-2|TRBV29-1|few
TGCAGCGTTGAAGATGTCCAGGGGGCTAACACCGGGGAGCTGTTTTTT
CSVEDVQGANTGELFF
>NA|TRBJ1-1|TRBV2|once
TGTGCCAGCAGTGGGGGAGTTGGGACTGAAGCTTTCTTT
CASSGGVGTEAFF
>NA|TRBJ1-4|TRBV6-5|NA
TGTGCCAGCAGCGGCAGGGTCGATGAAAAACTGTTTTTT
CASSGRVDEKLFF
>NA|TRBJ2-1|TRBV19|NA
TGTGCCAGTAGTACAGGAAGCCTTGAGCAGTTCTTC
CASSTGSLEQFF
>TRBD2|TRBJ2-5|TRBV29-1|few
TGCAGCGTTGAAGATCTACTAGCGGGAGTGGAGGAGACCCAGTACTTC
CSVEDLLAGVEETQYF
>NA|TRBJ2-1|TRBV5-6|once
TGTGCCAGCAGCTCCACCTCCGGAAATGAGCAGTTCTTC
CASSSTSGNEQFF
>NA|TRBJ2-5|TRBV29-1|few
TGCAGCGTTGATGGGCGGGACGCCGAAGGAGAGACCCAGTACTTC
CSVDGRDAEGETQYF
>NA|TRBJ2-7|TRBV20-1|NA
TGCAGTGCTAGGGTGGGGGGCTACCAGTACTTC
CSARVGGYQYF
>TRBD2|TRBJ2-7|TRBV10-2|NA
TGCGCCAGCAGCCCCGGGACTAGCGGACTTTACGAGCAGTACTTC
CASSPGTSGLYEQYF
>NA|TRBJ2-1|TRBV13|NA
TGTGCCAGCAGCTTAGGGCGAGACAATGAGCAGTTCTTC
CASSLGRDNEQFF
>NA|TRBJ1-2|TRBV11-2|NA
TGTGCCAGCAGCTTTGGGAACTATGGCTACACCTTC
CASSFGNYGYTF
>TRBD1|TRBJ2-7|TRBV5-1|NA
TGCGCCAGCAGCTTTGGATTACAGGGGGCAGTTGACGAGCAGTACTTC
CASSFGLQGAVDEQYF
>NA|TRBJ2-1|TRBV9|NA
TGTGCCAGCAGCGTAGCGGCAACAGGGTTGAGGGAGCAGTTCTTC
CASSVAATGLREQFF
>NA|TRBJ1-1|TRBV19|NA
TGTGCCAGTAGTCCGAACACTGAAGCTTTCTTT
CASSPNTEAFF
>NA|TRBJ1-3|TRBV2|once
TGTGCCAGCAGTGAGGGGCGGGATACCTCTGGAAACACCATATATTTT
CASSEGRDTSGNTIYF
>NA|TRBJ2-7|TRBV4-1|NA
TGCGCCAGCAGCCACCTACAGGCCTACGAGCAGTACTTC
CASSHLQAYEQYF
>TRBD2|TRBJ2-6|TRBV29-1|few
TGCAGCGTTACTAGCGGGAGGAACTCTGGGGCCAACGTCCTGACTTTC
CSVTSGRNSGANVLTF
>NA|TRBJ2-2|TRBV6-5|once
TGTGCCAGCAGGAAAAACACCGGGGAGCTGTTTTTT
CASRKNTGELFF
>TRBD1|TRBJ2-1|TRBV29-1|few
TGCAGCGTTGACACAGGGGCCTACAATGAGCAGTTCTTC
CSVDTGAYNEQFF
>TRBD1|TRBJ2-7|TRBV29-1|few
TGCAGCGTTGAATTACCGGGACAGGGGGCGGATGGGCAGTACTTC
CSVELPGQGADGQYF
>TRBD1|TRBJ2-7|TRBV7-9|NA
TGTGCCAGCAGCTTGCCGGGACAGGGGAACTACGAGCAGTACTTC
CASSLPGQGNYEQYF
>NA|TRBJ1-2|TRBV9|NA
TGTGCCAGCAGCGTAGCGGAACAAAACTATGGCTACACCTTC
CASSVAEQNYGYTF
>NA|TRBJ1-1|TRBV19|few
TGTGCCAGTAGTATCGAGGGGCAAGCTTTCTTT
CASSIEGQAFF
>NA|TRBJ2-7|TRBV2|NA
TGTGCCAGCGGCTACGAGCAGTACTTC
CASGYEQYF
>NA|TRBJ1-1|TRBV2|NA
TGTGCCAGCAGTGATGGGGCAGGAAGGACTGAAGCTTTCTTT
CASSDGAGRTEAFF
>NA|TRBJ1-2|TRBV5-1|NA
TGCGCCAGCAGCTTGGAATCCCAGACCTATAACTATGGCTACACCTTC
CASSLESQTYNYGYTF
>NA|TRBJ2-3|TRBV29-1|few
TGCAGCGTTGTTGGTGGCGCTAATCTAGATACGCAGTATTTT
CSVVGGANLDTQYF
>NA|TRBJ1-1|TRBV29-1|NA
TGCAGCGTTGTGGGCCAGGGGAACACTGAAGCTTTCTTT
CSVVGQGNTEAFF
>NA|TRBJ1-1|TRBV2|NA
TGTGCCAGCAGAGGGTGGAAAGCTTTCTTT
CASRGWKAFF
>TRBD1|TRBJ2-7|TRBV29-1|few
TGCAGCGTTGAAGGGACAGGGGGCAGGTACGAGCAGTACTTC
CSVEGTGGRYEQYF
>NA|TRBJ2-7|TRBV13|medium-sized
TGTGCCAGCAGCTTCGGGCGGTCCTACGAGCAGTACTTC
CASSFGRSYEQYF
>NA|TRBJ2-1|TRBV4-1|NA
TGCGCCAGCAGCCAACTGGGCGACTACAATGAGCAGTTCTTC
CASSQLGDYNEQFF
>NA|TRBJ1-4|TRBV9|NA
TGTGCCAGCAGCGTAAGTGGGACTCTTAATGAAAAACTGTTTTTT
CASSVSGTLNEKLFF
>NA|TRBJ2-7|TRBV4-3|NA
TGCGCCAGCAGGGTCACACTAGGATCCTACGAGCAGTACTTC
CASRVTLGSYEQYF
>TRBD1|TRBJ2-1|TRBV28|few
TGTGCCAGCAGACACAGGGGGCTTAACAATGAGCAGTTCTTC
CASRHRGLNNEQFF
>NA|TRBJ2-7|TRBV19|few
TGTGCCAGTAGCCCGGCGGAGGGGAGCCCCGCCTACGAGCAGTACTTC
CASSPAEGSPAYEQYF
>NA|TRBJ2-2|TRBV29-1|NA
TGCAGCGTTCTCGGGGAGAGACGAAACACCGGGGAGCTGTTTTTT
CSVLGERRNTGELFF
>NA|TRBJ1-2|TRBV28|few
TGTGCCAGCAGCTGGAACAGGGATGGCTACACCTTC
CASSWNRDGYTF
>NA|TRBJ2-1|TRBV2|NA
TGTGCCAGCAGTGAAGCGAACAGCAACGAGCAGTTCTTC
CASSEANSNEQFF
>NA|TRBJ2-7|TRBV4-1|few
TGCGCCAGCAGCCTCGGCAAGGGTGTCTACGAGCAGTACTTC
CASSLGKGVYEQYF
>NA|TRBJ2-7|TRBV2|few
TGTGCCAGCAGCGGGACCGCGTTTACCTACGAGCAGTACTTC
CASSGTAFTYEQYF
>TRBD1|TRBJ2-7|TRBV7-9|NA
TGTGCCAGCAGCCGGACAGGGCCGAACGAGCAGTACTTC
CASSRTGPNEQYF
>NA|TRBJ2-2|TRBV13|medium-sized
TGTGCCATCCTTAGTGGCGGGGAGCTGTTTTTT
CAILSGGELFF